The 10 T cell receptor beta chains presented below share a single source sample, sequenced in a study of blood T cell repertoires in COVID-19. Sequencing was performed with immunoSEQ multiplex PCR; in TCRdb, only in-frame clones are kept and a portion is missing. The sample lists a few hundred thousand clones, 70% to 90% occurring once. Sequenced sample: peripheral blood. The receptor set was obtained from a man in his sixties with acute or convalescent COVID-19.

This chain connects TRBV2 to TRBJ2-3; 8 bases match TRBD2. Germline V CDR1 and CDR2: SNHLY, FYNNEI. V dropped 4 bases and J dropped 2; count of bases not matched to a gene: 5. CDR3 size: 15 residues. CDR3 bases: TGTGCCAGCAGTGTGGACGGGGGGGCCACAGATACGCAGTATTTT. Its translation: CASSVDGGATDTQYF.

V and J are TRBV5-8 and TRBJ1-6; TRBD1 agrees at 7 bases. This CDR3 spans 17 amino acids. The V segment lost 4 bases and the J segment 4 bases; nucleotides outside the gene matches: 11. The V gene's germline CDR1 is SGHTS and CDR2 YDEGEE. The CDR3: CASSQTTGFDYNSPLHF. The CDR3 DNA reads TGTGCCAGCAGCCAGACGACAGGGTTTGATTATAATTCACCCCTCCACTTT.

This clone was recorded once. The J gene is TRBJ1-5, the V gene TRBV24-1; D is undetermined. Germline V gives CDR1 KGHDR, CDR2 SFDVKD. The CDR3 runs 13 residues. V shed 9 bases and J shed 0 bases, with 8 bases lying between them. This chain's CDR3 is CATAGHSNQPQHF. The CDR3 DNA is TGTGCCACCGCGGGTCATAGCAATCAGCCCCAGCATTTT.

The V and J genes are TRBV7-3 and TRBJ2-3; D is undetermined. Germline V lookup: CDR1 SGHTA, CDR2 FQGTGA. The CDR3 is made up of 10 amino acids. The germline V and J ends were trimmed by 8 bases and 8 bases, with 8 bases remaining between them. DNA of the CDR3: TGTGCCAGCCCAGTGATTACGCAGTATTTT. Protein sequence: CASPVITQYF.

V and J are TRBV28 and TRBJ2-2; 14 positions match TRBD2. V was clipped by 6 bases and J by 7 bases; unmatched bases: 13. Germline V gene data show CDR1 as MDHEN and CDR2 as SYDVKM. CDR3 length: 18 residues. This chain's CDR3 is CASSPVGTSGGSGGELFF. The CDR3 DNA reads as TGTGCCAGCAGCCCCGTCGGGACTAGCGGGGGTAGTGGCGGGGAGCTGTTTTTT.

The J gene is TRBJ2-3, the V gene TRBV5-4; 15 bases map to TRBD2. Germline lookup yields CDR1 SGHNT and CDR2 YYREEE (reference sequence). There are 18 residues in the CDR3. V shed 3 bases, J shed 0 bases, and the junction held 5 bases outside the gene matches. Here the CDR3 reads CASSSGTSGGSSTDTQYF. As DNA, the CDR3 is TGTGCCAGCAGCTCCGGGACTAGCGGGGGGTCTAGCACAGATACGCAGTATTTT. The variable domain in full, completed from reference TRBV5-4 and TRBJ2-3, reads ETGVTQSPTHLIKTRGQQVTLRCSSQSGHNTVSWYQQALGQGPQFIFQYYREEENGRGNFPPRFSGLQFPNYSSELNVNALELDDSALYLCASSSGTSGGSSTDTQYFGPGTRLTVL.

The chain couples TRBV29-1 to TRBJ1-1; weak D call: TRBD1 (5 bases). Germline assignment: CDR1 SQVTM and CDR2 ANQGSEA. Trimming pared 0 bases from V and 1 base from J, leaving 6 bases between. This CDR3 is built from 13 residues. The DNA for the CDR3 is TGCAGCGTTGAAGAGGGGGGGAACACTGAAGCTTTCTTT. This sequence encodes CSVEEGGNTEAFF.

The V gene is TRBV3-1 (or the pseudogene TRBV3-2), the J gene TRBJ2-6; weak D call: TRBD2 (6 bases). This CDR3 is 16 amino acids long. The germline V gene has CDR1 LGHDT and CDR2 YNNKEL (reference sequence). V shed 1 base and J shed 2 bases, with 9 bases lying between them. The CDR3 DNA reads TGTGCCAGCAGCCAAGTAGGCGGGGCTGGGGCCAACGTCCTGACTTTC. Translating gives CASSQVGGAGANVLTF.

For the CDR3, the DNA is TGCGCCAGCAGCCCCGCAGGCTTTGCATTTAACTATGGCTACACCTTC. Amino acid sequence: CASSPAGFAFNYGYTF. V gene TRBV5-1 combines with J gene TRBJ1-2; D is unresolved. The CDR3 has 16 residues. Germline CDR1 reads SGHRS; CDR2 reads YFSETQ. Trimming took off 4 bases at V and 1 base at J, with 17 bases between the two ends.

As DNA, the CDR3 is TGTGCCAGCTCACCAGCCGGACTAGCGGGGACCGGGGAGCTGTTTTTT. Translation gives CASSPAGLAGTGELFF. The V and J genes are TRBV18 and TRBJ2-2; TRBD2 agrees at 12 bases. The V segment lost 2 bases and the J segment 5 bases; nucleotides outside the gene matches: 3. The CDR3 runs 16 residues. Germline V CDR1 and CDR2: KGHSH, LQKENI.